A selection of T cell receptor beta chains follows, all from one sample in a study of control samples from healthy donors and cancer patients. Generated by immunoSEQ multiplex PCR, the TCRdb table keeps only in-frame clones and is missing some. This table holds about 77,000 clones, 80% to 95% found once. The specimen was blood. The receptor set was obtained from a woman aged 55-69 years in good health. Each CDR3 is given with its conserved first and last residue. D genes are given only for firm matches. Size is omitted from some rows. Given values are once, few, many or a class for expanded clones.

CDR3,DNA,size,V,length,D,J
CASSVRGLNYGYTF,TGTGCCAGCTCTGTCAGGGGATTAAACTATGGCTACACCTTC,-,TRBV18,14,-,TRBJ1-2
CASSQSTRNEQYF,TGCGCCAGCAGCCAGTCGACTAGAAACGAGCAGTACTTC,-,TRBV4-3,13,-,TRBJ2-7
CASSLAAGAIYEQFF,TGCGCCAGCAGCTTGGCGGCGGGAGCAATTTATGAGCAGTTCTTC,-,TRBV5-1,15,TRBD2,TRBJ2-1
CASSLAAAGSSYNEQFF,TGTGCCAGCAGCTTAGCCGCCGCGGGGAGCTCCTACAATGAGCAGTTCTTC,-,TRBV7-8,17,-,TRBJ2-1
CASSESESTDTQYF,TGTGCCAGCAGTGAGAGCGAGAGCACAGATACGCAGTATTTT,-,TRBV6-4,14,-,TRBJ2-3
CASSHGGTLNTEAFF,TGTGCCAGCAGTCATGGGGGGACACTTAACACTGAAGCTTTCTTT,-,TRBV6-2/TRBV6-3,15,-,TRBJ1-1
CASSPAGTYEQYF,TGTGCCAGCAGTCCCGCAGGGACCTACGAGCAGTACTTC,-,TRBV6-2/TRBV6-3,13,-,TRBJ2-7
CASSPLGTPNTEAFF,TGTGCCAGCAGTCCTCTAGGGACACCCAACACTGAAGCTTTCTTT,-,TRBV28,15,-,TRBJ1-1
CASNPRRGTSGRGADTQYF,TGCGCCAGCAACCCCAGGAGGGGGACTAGCGGGAGGGGCGCAGATACGCAGTATTTT,-,TRBV4-1,19,TRBD2,TRBJ2-3
CAISDEEAVFYYGYTF,TGTGCCATCAGTGATGAGGAAGCCGTATTCTACTATGGCTACACCTTC,-,TRBV10-3,16,-,TRBJ1-2
CASGNRYEQYF,TGTGCCAGCGGCAATCGGTACGAGCAGTACTTC,-,TRBV28,11,-,TRBJ2-7
CASSQFDRVQPQHF,TGCGCCAGCAGTCAATTTGACAGGGTTCAGCCCCAGCATTTT,-,TRBV23-1,14,TRBD1,TRBJ1-5
CSASQMGNRDSDFGYTF,TGCAGTGCTAGTCAAATGGGGAACCGGGACAGTGATTTTGGCTACACCTTC,-,TRBV20-1,17,TRBD1,TRBJ1-2
CASTPTRDLINSPLHF,TGTGCCAGCACCCCTACCCGGGACCTAATTAATTCACCCCTCCACTTT,-,TRBV5-5,16,-,TRBJ1-6
CASSLNAGVQETQYF,TGTGCCAGCAGCTTAAACGCCGGGGTTCAGGAGACCCAGTACTTC,-,TRBV7-9,15,-,TRBJ2-5
CASSLRTSGGYNEQFF,TGTGCCAGCAGCTTACGGACTAGCGGGGGGTACAATGAGCAGTTCTTC,-,TRBV9,16,TRBD2,TRBJ2-1
CASRLAGEGKQFF,TGTGCCAGCAGATTAGCGGGAGAAGGAAAGCAGTTCTTC,-,TRBV3-1/TRBV3-2,13,TRBD2,TRBJ2-1
CASSYSLAGGSYEQYF,TGTGCCAGCAGTTACTCGCTAGCGGGAGGTTCCTACGAGCAGTACTTC,once,TRBV6-5,16,TRBD2,TRBJ2-7
CASSLQGGYGYTF,TGTGCCAGCAGCTTACAGGGAGGCTATGGCTACACCTTC,-,TRBV11-2,13,-,TRBJ1-2
CASSVVPGRAETQYF,TGTGCCAGCAGCGTAGTCCCGGGAAGGGCAGAGACCCAGTACTTC,-,TRBV9,15,-,TRBJ2-5
CASSPPYPTSPLHF,TGTGCCAGCAGCCCACCTTACCCTACGTCTCCCCTCCACTTT,-,TRBV14,14,-,TRBJ1-6
CASSFVGGDAEKLFF,TGTGCCAGCAGTTTTGTAGGTGGGGACGCTGAAAAACTGTTTTTT,once,TRBV28,15,-,TRBJ1-4
CASSQEGPFKGDGYTF,TGTGCCAGCAGCCAAGAGGGGCCCTTTAAGGGGGATGGCTACACCTTC,-,TRBV3-1/TRBV3-2,16,-,TRBJ1-2
CASSSTSSGNTIYF,TGTGCCAGCAGTTCCACTAGCTCTGGAAACACCATATATTTT,-,TRBV28,14,-,TRBJ1-3
CASSSGQGSNYGYTF,TGTGCCAGCAGTTCCGGACAGGGGTCTAACTATGGCTACACCTTC,-,TRBV28,15,TRBD1,TRBJ1-2
CASRTPGRTTSNQPQHF,TGTGCCAGCAGAACTCCGGGACGAACCACAAGCAATCAGCCCCAGCATTTT,once,TRBV28,17,-,TRBJ1-5
CASSDLTTSNEKLFF,TGTGCCAGCAGTGATTTGACAACTTCGAATGAAAAACTGTTTTTT,-,TRBV6-1,15,-,TRBJ1-4
CASSLDRSTQHF,TGTGCCAGCAGCTTAGATAGGAGCACCCAGCATTTT,few,TRBV7-2,12,-,TRBJ1-5
CASRRTLRGEPQHF,TGTGCCAGCAGGCGGACACTACGAGGGGAACCCCAGCATTTT,-,TRBV6-5,14,-,TRBJ1-5
CASSIEGLAGGGETQYF,TGTGCCAGTAGTATAGAAGGACTAGCGGGAGGAGGCGAGACCCAGTACTTC,medium-sized,TRBV19,17,TRBD2,TRBJ2-5
CASSGGQANSGNTIYF,TGTGCCAGCTCAGGCGGACAGGCGAACTCTGGAAACACCATATATTTT,-,TRBV18,16,TRBD1,TRBJ1-3
CASSLKTGGGYGYTF,TGTGCCAGCAGTTTAAAAACAGGGGGTGGTTATGGCTACACCTTC,-,TRBV6-5,15,TRBD1,TRBJ1-2
CASSLPGAVGTEAFF,TGTGCCAGCAGCCTACCTGGTGCTGTGGGCACTGAAGCTTTCTTT,-,TRBV7-8,15,-,TRBJ1-1
CASSVRDRGWNTEAFF,TGTGCCAGCAGCGTCCGGGACAGGGGATGGAACACTGAAGCTTTCTTT,-,TRBV7-9,16,TRBD1,TRBJ1-1
CASSRRTSGRSYEQYF,TGTGCCAGCAGCCGAAGGACTAGCGGGAGGTCCTACGAGCAGTACTTC,-,TRBV28,16,TRBD2,TRBJ2-7
CASSGTGGNQPQHF,TGTGCCAGCAGCGGGACAGGCGGGAATCAGCCCCAGCATTTT,-,TRBV3-1/TRBV3-2,14,TRBD1,TRBJ1-5
CASSLALAGGAGELFF,TGTGCCAGCAGCTTAGCGCTAGCGGGAGGGGCCGGGGAGCTGTTTTTT,-,TRBV7-2,16,TRBD2,TRBJ2-2
CASSQDGDSFYNEQFF,TGTGCCAGCAGCCAAGATGGGGATAGCTTCTACAATGAGCAGTTCTTC,-,TRBV4-2,16,-,TRBJ2-1
CASSPKGLTNEKLFF,TGTGCCAGCAGTCCGAAGGGGCTAACTAATGAAAAACTGTTTTTT,-,TRBV2,15,-,TRBJ1-4
CASSLVRVSQPQHF,TGTGCCAGCAGTTTAGTTAGGGTAAGTCAGCCCCAGCATTTT,-,TRBV28,14,-,TRBJ1-5
CASSSSSGSSYEQYF,TGTGCCAGCAGCTCATCCTCAGGTAGCTCCTACGAGCAGTACTTC,-,TRBV14,15,-,TRBJ2-7
CAISESLTGFAGAFF,TGTGCCATCAGTGAGTCTTTAACCGGGTTTGCGGGGGCTTTCTTT,-,TRBV10-3,15,-,TRBJ1-1
CASSEQAGVRETQYF,TGTGCCAGCAGTGAACAAGCGGGAGTCAGAGAGACCCAGTACTTC,-,TRBV6-1,15,TRBD2,TRBJ2-5
CASSLNGGSGETQYF,TGTGCCAGCAGCTTAAACGGGGGTTCGGGAGAGACCCAGTACTTC,-,TRBV7-3,15,-,TRBJ2-5
CASSPSVRGRKSYEQYF,TGTGCCAGCAGCCCTTCTGTCAGGGGGCGCAAGTCCTACGAGCAGTACTTC,-,TRBV11-2,17,TRBD1,TRBJ2-7
CASSLGGLATETQYF,TGTGCCAGCAGTTTAGGAGGACTAGCAACCGAGACCCAGTACTTC,once,TRBV27,15,TRBD2,TRBJ2-5
CASKSQGHTGELFF,TGCGCCAGCAAATCCCAGGGTCACACCGGGGAGCTGTTTTTT,-,TRBV5-1,14,-,TRBJ2-2
CASDYPWTYTGELFF,TGCGCCAGCGACTACCCATGGACATACACCGGGGAGCTGTTTTTT,-,TRBV10-1,15,-,TRBJ2-2
CASSLAGATDTQYF,TGTGCCAGCAGCTTAGCGGGAGCGACAGATACGCAGTATTTT,-,TRBV7-6,14,-,TRBJ2-3
CASRLRRAIGELFF,TGTGCCAGCAGGCTCCGTAGGGCCATCGGGGAGCTGTTTTTT,-,TRBV6-6,14,-,TRBJ2-2
CASSFRQARNQPQHF,TGTGCCAGCAGTTTCAGACAGGCACGGAATCAGCCCCAGCATTTT,-,TRBV6-2/TRBV6-3,15,-,TRBJ1-5
CASSPPYAGLNEQFF,TGTGCCAGCTCACCACCATATGCTGGGCTCAATGAGCAGTTCTTC,-,TRBV18,15,-,TRBJ2-1
CASSIGTGHTGELFF,TGTGCCAGTAGTATTGGGACTGGACACACCGGGGAGCTGTTTTTT,once,TRBV19,15,-,TRBJ2-2
CASSIGNRASYNEQFF,TGTGCCAGTAGTATTGGGAACAGGGCATCCTACAATGAGCAGTTCTTC,-,TRBV19,16,-,TRBJ2-1
CASSKGPSYEQYF,TGTGCCAGCAGCAAAGGGCCCTCCTACGAGCAGTACTTC,-,TRBV6-6,13,-,TRBJ2-7
CASSPTGRRPLNTEAFF,TGTGCCAGCAGCCCTACAGGAAGGAGACCTTTGAACACTGAAGCTTTCTTT,-,TRBV5-6,17,-,TRBJ1-1
CASSFDGGHTEAFF,TGCGCCAGCAGCTTTGACGGCGGGCACACTGAAGCTTTCTTT,once,TRBV5-1,14,-,TRBJ1-1
CASKTGQKFEKLFF,TGTGCCAGCAAGACGGGACAAAAATTTGAAAAACTGTTTTTT,-,TRBV6-5,14,-,TRBJ1-4
CASSESGRGQYF,TGCGCCAGCAGTGAGTCAGGGAGGGGGCAGTACTTC,-,TRBV10-1,12,TRBD2,TRBJ2-7